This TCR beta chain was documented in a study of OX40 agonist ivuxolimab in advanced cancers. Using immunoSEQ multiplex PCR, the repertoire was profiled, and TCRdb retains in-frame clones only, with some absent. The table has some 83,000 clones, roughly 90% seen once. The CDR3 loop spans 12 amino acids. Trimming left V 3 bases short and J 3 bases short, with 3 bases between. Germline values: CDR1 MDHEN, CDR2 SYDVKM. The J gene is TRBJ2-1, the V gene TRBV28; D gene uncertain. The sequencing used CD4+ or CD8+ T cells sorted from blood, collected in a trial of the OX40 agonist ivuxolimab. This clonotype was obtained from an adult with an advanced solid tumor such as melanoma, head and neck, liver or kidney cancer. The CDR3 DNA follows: TGTGCCAGCAGTTTGGACTACAATGAGCAGTTCTTC. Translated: CASSLDYNEQFF.